This T cell receptor (beta chain) was identified during a study of blood T cell repertoires in COVID-19. Study-level background: Samples taken during acute and convalescent COVID-19 were collected in the United States, Italy and Spain. PBMCs, B-cell-depleted T cells, or T cells provided the cDNA or gDNA that made up the material.

CDR3 length: 16 amino acids. Trimming stripped 0 bases from V and 6 bases from J, with 12 bases between. Germline values: CDR1 SGHAT, CDR2 FQNNGV. Enrolment of Seattle patients took place during active infection, and they were followed longitudinally. Per the authors' pipeline: Amplifying reference gene primers gave estimates of nucleated cell counts. Profiling relied on immunoSEQ multiplex PCR, and the TCRdb table lists in-frame clones only, not all of them. V and J calls and clone size are given by that table; D and trimming were obtained from the DNA. The table has about 480,000 clones, about 91% seen once.

The TCR was taken from a young man with COVID-19, enrolled during active disease. Sequencing was performed on peripheral blood. The chain employs TRBV11-2 and TRBJ1-6; D is possibly TRBD1 (6 bases). The DNA of the CDR3 is TGTGCCAGCAGCTTAGATCTCACAGGGCGTAATTCACCCCTCCACTTT. As protein: CASSLDLTGRNSPLHF.